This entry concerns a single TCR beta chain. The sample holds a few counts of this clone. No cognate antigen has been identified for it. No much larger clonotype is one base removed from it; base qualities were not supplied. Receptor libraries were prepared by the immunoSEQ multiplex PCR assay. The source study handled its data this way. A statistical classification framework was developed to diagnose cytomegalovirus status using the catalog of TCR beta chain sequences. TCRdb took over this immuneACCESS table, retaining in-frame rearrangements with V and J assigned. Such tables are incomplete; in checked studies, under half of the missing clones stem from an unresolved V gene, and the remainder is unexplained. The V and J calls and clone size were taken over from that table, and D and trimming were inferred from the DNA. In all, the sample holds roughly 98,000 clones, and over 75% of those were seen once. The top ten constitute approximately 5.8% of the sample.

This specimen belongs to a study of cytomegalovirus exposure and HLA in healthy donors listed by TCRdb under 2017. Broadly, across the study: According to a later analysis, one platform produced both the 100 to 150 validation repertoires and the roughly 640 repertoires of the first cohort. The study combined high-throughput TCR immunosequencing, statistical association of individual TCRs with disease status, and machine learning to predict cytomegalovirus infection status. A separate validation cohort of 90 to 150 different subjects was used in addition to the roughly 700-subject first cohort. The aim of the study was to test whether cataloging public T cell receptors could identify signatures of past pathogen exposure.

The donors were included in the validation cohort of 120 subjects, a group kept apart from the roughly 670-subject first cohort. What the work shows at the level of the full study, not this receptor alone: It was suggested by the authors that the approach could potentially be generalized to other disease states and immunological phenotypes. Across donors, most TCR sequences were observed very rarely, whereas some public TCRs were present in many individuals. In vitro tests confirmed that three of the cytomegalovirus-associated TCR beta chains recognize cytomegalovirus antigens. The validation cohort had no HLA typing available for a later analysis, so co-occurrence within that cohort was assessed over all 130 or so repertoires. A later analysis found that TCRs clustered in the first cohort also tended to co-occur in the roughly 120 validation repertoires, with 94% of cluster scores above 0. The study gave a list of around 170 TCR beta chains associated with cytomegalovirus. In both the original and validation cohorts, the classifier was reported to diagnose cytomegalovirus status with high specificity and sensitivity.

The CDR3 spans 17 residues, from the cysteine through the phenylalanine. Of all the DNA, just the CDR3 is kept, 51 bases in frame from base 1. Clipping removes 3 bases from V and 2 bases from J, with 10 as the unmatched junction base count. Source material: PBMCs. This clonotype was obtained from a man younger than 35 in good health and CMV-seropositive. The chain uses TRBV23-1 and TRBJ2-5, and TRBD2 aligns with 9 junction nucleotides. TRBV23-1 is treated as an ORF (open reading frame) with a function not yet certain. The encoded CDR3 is CASSHGTSGSPQETQYF. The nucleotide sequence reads TGCGCCAGCAGTCATGGTACTAGCGGGTCCCCTCAAGAGACCCAGTACTTC.